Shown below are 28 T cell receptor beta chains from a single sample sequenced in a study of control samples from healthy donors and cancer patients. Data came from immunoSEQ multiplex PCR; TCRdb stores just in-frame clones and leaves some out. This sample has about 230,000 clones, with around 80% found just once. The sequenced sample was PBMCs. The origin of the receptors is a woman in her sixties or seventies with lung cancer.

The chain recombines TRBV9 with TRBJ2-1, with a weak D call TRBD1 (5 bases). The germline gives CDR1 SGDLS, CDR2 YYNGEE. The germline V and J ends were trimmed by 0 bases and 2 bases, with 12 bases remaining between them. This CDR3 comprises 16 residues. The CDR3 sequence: CASSVDRQSPYNEQFF. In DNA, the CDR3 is TGTGCCAGCAGCGTAGATCGACAGAGCCCCTACAATGAGCAGTTCTTC.

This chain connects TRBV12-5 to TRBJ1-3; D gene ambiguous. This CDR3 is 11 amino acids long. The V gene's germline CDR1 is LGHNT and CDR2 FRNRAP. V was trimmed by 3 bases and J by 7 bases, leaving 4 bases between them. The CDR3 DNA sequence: TGTGCTAGTGGTTTAGAGAACACCATATATTTT. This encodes CASGLENTIYF.

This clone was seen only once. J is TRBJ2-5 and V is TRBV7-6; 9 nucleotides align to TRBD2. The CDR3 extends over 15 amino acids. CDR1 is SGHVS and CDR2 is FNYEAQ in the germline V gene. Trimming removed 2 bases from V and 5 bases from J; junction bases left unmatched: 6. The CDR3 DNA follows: TGTGCCAGCAGCTTACGCGGGGGGGCCCGGGAGACCCAGTACTTC. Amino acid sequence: CASSLRGGARETQYF.

The CDR3 DNA follows: TGTGCCAGCAGTTCGGGACAGGGTCAAAAGCAGTACTTC. It codes for CASSSGQGQKQYF. This chain joins TRBV28 and TRBJ2-7; 9 nucleotides match TRBD1. Germline V gene lookup returns CDR1 MDHEN and CDR2 SYDVKM. The CDR3 length is 13 residues. J gave up 8 bases and V 4 bases, and 6 bases lay outside the gene matches.

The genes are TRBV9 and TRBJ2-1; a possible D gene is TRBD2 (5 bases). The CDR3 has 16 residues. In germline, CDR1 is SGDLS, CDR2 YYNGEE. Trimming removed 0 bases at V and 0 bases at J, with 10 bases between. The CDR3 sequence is CASSVAPRASYNEQFF. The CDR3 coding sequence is TGTGCCAGCAGCGTAGCTCCGCGGGCCTCCTACAATGAGCAGTTCTTC.

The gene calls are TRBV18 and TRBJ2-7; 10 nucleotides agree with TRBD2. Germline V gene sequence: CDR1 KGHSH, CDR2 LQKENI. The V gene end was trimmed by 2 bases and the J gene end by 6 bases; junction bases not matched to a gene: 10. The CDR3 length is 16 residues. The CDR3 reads CASSPSPSGRPGEQYF. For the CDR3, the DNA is TGTGCCAGCTCACCATCCCCTAGCGGGAGACCTGGCGAGCAGTACTTC.

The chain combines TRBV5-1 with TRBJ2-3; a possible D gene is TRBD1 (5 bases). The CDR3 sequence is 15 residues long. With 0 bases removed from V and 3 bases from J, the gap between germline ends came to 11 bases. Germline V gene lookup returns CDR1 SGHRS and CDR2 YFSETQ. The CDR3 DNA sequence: TGCGCCAGCAGCTTGGCCACAGGAGCGACAGATACGCAGTATTTT. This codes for CASSLATGATDTQYF.

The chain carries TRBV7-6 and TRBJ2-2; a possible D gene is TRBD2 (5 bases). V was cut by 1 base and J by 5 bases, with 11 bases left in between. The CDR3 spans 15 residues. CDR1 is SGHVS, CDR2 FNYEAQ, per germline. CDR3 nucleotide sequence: TGTGCCAGCAGCTTAGATTGGACTCTTACCGGGGAGCTGTTTTTT. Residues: CASSLDWTLTGELFF.

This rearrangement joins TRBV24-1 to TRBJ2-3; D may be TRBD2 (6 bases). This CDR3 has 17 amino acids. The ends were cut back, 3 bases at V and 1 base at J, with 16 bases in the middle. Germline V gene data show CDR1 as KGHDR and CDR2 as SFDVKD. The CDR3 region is CATSDGARGPRTDTQYF. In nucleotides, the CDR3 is TGTGCCACCAGTGATGGGGCGCGGGGCCCTCGCACAGATACGCAGTATTTT.

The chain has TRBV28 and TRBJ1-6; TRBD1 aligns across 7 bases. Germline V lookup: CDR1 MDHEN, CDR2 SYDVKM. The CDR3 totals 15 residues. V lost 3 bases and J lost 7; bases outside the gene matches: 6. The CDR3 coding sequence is TGTGCCAGCAGTTTGCCCAGGGGGACCAATTCACCCCTCCACTTT. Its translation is CASSLPRGTNSPLHF. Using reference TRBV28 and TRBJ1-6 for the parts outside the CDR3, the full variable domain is DVKVTQSSRYLVKRTGEKVFLECVQDMDHENMFWYRQDPGLGLRLIYFSYDVKMKEKGDIPEGYSVSREKKERFSLILESASTNQTSMYLCASSLPRGTNSPLHFGNGTRLTVT.

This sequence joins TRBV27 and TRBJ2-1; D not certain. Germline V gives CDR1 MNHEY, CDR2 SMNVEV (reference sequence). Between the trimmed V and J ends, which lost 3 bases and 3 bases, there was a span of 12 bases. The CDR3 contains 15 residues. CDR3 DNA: TGTGCCAGCAGTTTGGTGGGGTCTCTCTACAATGAGCAGTTCTTC. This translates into CASSLVGSLYNEQFF.

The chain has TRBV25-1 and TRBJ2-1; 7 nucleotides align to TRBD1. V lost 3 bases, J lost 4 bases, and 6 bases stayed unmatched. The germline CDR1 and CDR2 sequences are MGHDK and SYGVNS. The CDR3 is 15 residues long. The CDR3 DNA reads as TGTGCCAGCAGTGACTCGGGACAGATATACAATGAGCAGTTCTTC. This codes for CASSDSGQIYNEQFF.

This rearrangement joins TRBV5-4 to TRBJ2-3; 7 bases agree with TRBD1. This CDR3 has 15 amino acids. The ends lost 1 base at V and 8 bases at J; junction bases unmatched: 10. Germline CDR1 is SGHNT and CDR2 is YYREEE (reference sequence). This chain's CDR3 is CASSLQEGARGTQYF. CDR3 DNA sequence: TGTGCCAGCAGCTTGCAAGAGGGGGCTCGGGGTACGCAGTATTTT.

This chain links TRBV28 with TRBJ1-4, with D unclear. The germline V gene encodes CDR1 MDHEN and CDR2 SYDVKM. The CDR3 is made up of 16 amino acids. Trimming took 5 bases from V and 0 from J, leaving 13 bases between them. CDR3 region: CASSLSQPATNEKLFF. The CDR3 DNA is TGTGCCAGCAGTCTCTCGCAGCCTGCAACTAATGAAAAACTGTTTTTT.

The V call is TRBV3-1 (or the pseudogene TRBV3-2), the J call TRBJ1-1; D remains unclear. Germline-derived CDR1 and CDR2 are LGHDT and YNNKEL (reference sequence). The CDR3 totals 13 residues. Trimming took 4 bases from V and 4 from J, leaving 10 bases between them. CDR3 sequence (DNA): TGTGCCAGCAGCCTCAGGAGGGCCACTGAAGCTTTCTTT. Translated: CASSLRRATEAFF.

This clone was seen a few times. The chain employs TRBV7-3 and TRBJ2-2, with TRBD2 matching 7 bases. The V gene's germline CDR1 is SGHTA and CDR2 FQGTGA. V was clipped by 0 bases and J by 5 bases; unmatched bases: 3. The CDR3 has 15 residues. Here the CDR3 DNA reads TGTGCCAGCAGCTTAACCGGGGGGTTAACCGGGGAGCTGTTTTTT. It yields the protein CASSLTGGLTGELFF.

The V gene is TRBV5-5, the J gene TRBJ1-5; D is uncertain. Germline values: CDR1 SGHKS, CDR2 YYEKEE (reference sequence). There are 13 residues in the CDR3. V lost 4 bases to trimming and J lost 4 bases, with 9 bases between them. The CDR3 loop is CASSMDPNQPQHF. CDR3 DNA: TGTGCCAGCAGCATGGATCCAAATCAGCCCCAGCATTTT.

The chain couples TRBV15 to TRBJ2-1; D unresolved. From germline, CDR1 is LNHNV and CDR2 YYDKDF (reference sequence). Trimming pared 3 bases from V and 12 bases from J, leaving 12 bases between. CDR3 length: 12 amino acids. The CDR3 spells CATSSASRGQFF. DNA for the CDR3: TGTGCCACCAGCAGTGCGTCGCGAGGGCAGTTCTTC.

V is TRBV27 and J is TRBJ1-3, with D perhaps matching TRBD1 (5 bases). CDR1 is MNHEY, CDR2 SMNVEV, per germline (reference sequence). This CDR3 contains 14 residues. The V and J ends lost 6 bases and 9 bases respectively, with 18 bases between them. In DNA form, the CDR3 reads TGTGCCAGCAGAGCAGGGTCAACACAAGGCACCATATATTTT. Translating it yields CASRAGSTQGTIYF.

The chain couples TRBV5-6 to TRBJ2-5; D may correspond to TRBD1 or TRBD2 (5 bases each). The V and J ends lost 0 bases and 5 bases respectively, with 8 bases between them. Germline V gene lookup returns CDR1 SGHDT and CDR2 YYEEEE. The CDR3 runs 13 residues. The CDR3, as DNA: TGTGCCAGCAGCTTGGGACAGCGGGAGACCCAGTACTTC. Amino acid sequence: CASSLGQRETQYF.

The CDR3 DNA reads TGTGCCAGCAGCTCGAACAGGGATACGCAGTATTTT. This encodes CASSSNRDTQYF. This chain links TRBV11-2 with TRBJ2-3; tentative D call: TRBD1 (5 bases). CDR1 is SGHAT, CDR2 FQNNGV, per germline. The CDR3 contains 12 residues. The V end was cut by 4 bases, the J end by 6 bases, with 8 bases between.

The CDR3 region is CASSPRTSGISYNEQFF. The CDR3 DNA follows: TGTGCCAGCAGCCCTAGGACTAGCGGAATATCCTACAATGAGCAGTTCTTC. J is TRBJ2-1 and V is TRBV14; TRBD2 matches 10 bases. Germline assignment: CDR1 SGHDN and CDR2 FVKESK. There are 17 residues in the CDR3. J gave up 1 base and V 4 bases, and 7 bases lay outside the gene matches.

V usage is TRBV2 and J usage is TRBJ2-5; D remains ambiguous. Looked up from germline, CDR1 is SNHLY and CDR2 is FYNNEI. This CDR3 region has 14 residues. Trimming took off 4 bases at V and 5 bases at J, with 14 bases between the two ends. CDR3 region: CASSAEVVGETQYF. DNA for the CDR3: TGTGCCAGCAGTGCTGAGGTTGTAGGGGAGACCCAGTACTTC.

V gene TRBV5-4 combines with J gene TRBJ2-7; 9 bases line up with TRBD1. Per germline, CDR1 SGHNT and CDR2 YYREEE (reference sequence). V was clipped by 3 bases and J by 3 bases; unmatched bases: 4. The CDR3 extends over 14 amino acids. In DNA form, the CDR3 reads TGTGCCAGCAGCTCACAGGGGGCGAACTACGAGCAGTACTTC. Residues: CASSSQGANYEQYF.

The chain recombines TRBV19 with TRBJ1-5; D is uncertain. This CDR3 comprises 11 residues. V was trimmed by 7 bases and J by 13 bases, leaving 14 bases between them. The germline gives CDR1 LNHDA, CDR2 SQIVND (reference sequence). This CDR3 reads CASTPRRVQHF. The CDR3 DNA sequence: TGTGCCAGTACCCCCCGCCGGGTTCAGCATTTT.

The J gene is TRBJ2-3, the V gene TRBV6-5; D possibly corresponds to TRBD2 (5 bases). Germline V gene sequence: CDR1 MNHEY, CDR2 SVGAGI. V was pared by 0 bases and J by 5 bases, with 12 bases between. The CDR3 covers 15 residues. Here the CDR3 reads CASSYSVGEKDTQYF. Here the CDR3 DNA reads TGTGCCAGCAGTTACTCGGTCGGGGAGAAAGATACGCAGTATTTT.

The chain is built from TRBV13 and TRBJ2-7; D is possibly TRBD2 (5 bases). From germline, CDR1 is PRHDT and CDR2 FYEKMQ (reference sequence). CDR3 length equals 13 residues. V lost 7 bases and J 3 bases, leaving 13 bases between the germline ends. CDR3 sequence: CASTVKRGYEQYF. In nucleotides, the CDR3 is TGTGCCAGCACCGTAAAACGGGGCTACGAGCAGTACTTC.

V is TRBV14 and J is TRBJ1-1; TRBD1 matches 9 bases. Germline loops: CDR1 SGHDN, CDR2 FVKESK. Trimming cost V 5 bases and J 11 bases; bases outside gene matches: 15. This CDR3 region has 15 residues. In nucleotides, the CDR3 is TGTGCCAGCAGCTTTCTCGGGACAGGGCAAGTCGTGGCTTTCTTT. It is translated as CASSFLGTGQVVAFF.